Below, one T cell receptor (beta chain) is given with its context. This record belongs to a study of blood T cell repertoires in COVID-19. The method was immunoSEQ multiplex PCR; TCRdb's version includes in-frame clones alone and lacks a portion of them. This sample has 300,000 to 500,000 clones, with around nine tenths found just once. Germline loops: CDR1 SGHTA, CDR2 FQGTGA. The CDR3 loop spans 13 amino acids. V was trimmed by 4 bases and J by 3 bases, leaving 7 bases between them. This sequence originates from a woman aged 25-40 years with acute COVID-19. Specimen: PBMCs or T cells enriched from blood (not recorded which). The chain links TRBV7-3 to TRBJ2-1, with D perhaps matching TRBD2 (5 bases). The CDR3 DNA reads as TGTGCCAGCAGCTCTACTAGCTACAATGAGCAGTTCTTC. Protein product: CASSSTSYNEQFF.